This TCR beta chain emerged from a study of cytomegalovirus exposure and HLA in healthy donors. This clone was observed a few times. Its antigen is unidentified. The CDR3 contains 13 residues. The germline CDR1 and CDR2 sequences are LNHDA and SQIVND (reference sequence). V was clipped by 5 bases and J by 8 bases, with 13 bases between them. PCR primers comprised 60 Vbeta and 13 Jbeta primers. Profiled with immunoSEQ multiplex PCR; TCRdb holds only in-frame clones, not every one. The sample shows fewer than 80,000 clones, more than 70% of them seen only once. Whole-study results and caveats: Previous analysis showed most TCR beta V segments were productive about 87% or about 30% of the time.

Sequencing input: PBMCs. The clonotype was recovered from a woman aged 25 to 39 in good health and CMV-seronegative. This sequence joins TRBV19 and TRBJ2-1; D gene ambiguous. CDR3 in DNA: TGTGCCAGTAGTGTCCTGACTGAGGATGAGCAGTTCTTC. It specifies CASSVLTEDEQFF.